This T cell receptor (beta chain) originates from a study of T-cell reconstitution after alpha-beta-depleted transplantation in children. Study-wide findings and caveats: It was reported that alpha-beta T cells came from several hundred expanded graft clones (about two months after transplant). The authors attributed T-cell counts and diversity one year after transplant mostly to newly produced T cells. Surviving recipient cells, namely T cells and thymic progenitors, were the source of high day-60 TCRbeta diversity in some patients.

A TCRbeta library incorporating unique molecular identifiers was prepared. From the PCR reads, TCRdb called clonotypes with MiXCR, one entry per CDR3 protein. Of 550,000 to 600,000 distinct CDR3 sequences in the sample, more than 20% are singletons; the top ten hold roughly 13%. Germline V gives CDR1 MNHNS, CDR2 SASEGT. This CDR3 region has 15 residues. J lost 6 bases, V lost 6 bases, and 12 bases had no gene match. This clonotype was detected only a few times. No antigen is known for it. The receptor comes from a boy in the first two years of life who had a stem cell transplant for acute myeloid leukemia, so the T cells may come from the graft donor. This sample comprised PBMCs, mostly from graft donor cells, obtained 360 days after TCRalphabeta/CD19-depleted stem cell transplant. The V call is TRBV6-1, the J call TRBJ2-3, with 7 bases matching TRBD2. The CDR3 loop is CASSRAVTSWDTQYF. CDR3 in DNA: TGTGCCAGCAGCCGGGCGGTGACTAGCTGGGATACGCAGTATTTT.